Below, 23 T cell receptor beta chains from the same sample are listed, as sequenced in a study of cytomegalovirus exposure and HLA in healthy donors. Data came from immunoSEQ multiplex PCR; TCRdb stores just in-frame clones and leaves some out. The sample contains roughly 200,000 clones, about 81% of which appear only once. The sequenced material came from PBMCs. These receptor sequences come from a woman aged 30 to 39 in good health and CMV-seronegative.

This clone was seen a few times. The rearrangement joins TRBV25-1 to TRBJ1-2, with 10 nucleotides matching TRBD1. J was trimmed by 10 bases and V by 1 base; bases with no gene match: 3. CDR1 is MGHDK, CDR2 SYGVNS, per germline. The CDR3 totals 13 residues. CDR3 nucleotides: TGTGCCAGCAGTGAATGGGACAGGGGAGCCTACACCTTC. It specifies CASSEWDRGAYTF.

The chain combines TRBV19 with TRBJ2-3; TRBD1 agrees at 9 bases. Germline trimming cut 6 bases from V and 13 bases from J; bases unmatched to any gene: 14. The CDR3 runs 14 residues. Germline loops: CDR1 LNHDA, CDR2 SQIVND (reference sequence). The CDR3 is CASSPSEGQGRKYF. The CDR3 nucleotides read TGTGCCAGTAGCCCATCTGAGGGACAGGGAAGAAAGTATTTT.

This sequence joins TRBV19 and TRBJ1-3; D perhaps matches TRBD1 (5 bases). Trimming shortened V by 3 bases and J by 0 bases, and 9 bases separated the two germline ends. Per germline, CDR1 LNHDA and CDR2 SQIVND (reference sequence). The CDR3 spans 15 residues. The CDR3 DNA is TGTGCCAGTAGTATGGGACTTACCTCTGGAAACACCATATATTTT. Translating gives CASSMGLTSGNTIYF.

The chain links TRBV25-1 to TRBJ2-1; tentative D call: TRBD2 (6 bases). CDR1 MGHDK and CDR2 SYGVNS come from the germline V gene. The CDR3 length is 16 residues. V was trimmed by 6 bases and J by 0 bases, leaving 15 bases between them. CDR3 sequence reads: CASSQTSPVSYNEQFF. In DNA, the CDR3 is TGTGCCAGCAGCCAGACTAGTCCGGTCTCCTACAATGAGCAGTTCTTC.

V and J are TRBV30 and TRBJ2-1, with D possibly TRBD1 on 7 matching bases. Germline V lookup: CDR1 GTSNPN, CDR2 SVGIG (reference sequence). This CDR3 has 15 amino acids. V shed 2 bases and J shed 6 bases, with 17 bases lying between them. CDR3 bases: TGTGCCTGGAGTAAGGGGCAGGGGGGTTTCAATGAGCAGTTCTTC. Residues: CAWSKGQGGFNEQFF.

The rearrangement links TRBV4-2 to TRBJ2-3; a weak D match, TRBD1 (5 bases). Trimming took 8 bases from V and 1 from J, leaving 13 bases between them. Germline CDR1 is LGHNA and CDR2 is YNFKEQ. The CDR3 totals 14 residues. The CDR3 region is CASQGGRRTDTQYF. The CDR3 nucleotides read TGTGCCAGCCAGGGCGGCCGGCGCACAGATACGCAGTATTTT.

The CDR3 here is CASSYGQVNTEAFF. DNA for the CDR3: TGCGCCAGCAGTTATGGACAGGTGAACACTGAAGCTTTCTTT. V usage is TRBV5-1 and J usage is TRBJ1-1; 7 bases line up with TRBD1. V lost 5 bases to trimming and J lost 0 bases; unmatched junction nucleotides: 4. Germline CDR1 and CDR2: SGHRS and YFSETQ. This CDR3 is built from 14 residues.

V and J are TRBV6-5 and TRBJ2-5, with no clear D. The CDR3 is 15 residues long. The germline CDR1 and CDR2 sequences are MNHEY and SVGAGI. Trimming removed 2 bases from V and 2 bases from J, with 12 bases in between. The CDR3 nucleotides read TGTGCCAGCAGTTACGGGCAGGTGGTACAAGAGACCCAGTACTTC. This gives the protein CASSYGQVVQETQYF.

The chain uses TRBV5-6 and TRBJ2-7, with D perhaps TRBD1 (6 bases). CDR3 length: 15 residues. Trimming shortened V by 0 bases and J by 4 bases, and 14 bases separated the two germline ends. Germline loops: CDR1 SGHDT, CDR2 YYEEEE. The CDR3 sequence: CASSLGGGQLYEQYF. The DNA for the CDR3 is TGTGCCAGCAGCTTGGGCGGTGGACAGCTATACGAGCAGTACTTC.

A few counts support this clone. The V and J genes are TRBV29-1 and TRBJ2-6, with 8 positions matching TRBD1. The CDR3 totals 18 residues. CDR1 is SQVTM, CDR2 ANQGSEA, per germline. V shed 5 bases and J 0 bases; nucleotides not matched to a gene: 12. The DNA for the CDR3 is TGCAGCGTTCGGGAGAGGGGACAGGCTCTCTCTGGGGCCAACGTCCTGACTTTC. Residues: CSVRERGQALSGANVLTF.

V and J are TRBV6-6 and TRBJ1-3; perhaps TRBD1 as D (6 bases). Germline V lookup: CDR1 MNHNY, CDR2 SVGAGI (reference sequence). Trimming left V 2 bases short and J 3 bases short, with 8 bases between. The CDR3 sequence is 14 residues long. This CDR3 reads CASSYGQLGNTIYF. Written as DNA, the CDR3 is TGTGCCAGCAGTTACGGACAGCTTGGAAACACCATATATTTT.

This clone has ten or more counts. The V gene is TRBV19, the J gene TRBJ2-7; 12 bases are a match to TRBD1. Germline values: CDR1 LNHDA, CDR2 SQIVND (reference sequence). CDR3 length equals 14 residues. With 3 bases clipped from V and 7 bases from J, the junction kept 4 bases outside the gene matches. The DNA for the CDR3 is TGTGCCAGTAGTATGGGACAGGGGGCGTGGGAGCAGTACTTC. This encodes CASSMGQGAWEQYF.

This CDR3 reads CASSISDREAFF. CDR3 in DNA: TGTGCCAGCTCCATCTCGGACAGGGAAGCTTTCTTT. The gene calls are TRBV18 and TRBJ1-1; TRBD1 aligns across 7 bases. Germline CDR1 reads KGHSH; CDR2 reads LQKENI. With 6 bases clipped from V and 8 bases from J, the junction kept 6 bases outside the gene matches. The CDR3 covers 12 residues.

The CDR3 DNA is TGTGCCAGCAGTTTGGGCGACAGGGCGGGTGGCTACACCTTC. Translating gives CASSLGDRAGGYTF. The V and J genes are TRBV28 and TRBJ1-2; 7 nucleotides line up with TRBD1. The CDR3 is 14 amino acids. V dropped 3 bases and J dropped 7; count of bases not matched to a gene: 8. CDR1 MDHEN and CDR2 SYDVKM come from the germline V gene.

CDR3 DNA sequence: TGTGCCTGGAGTGCCCGGTGGAATCAGCCCCAGCATTTT. This sequence encodes CAWSARWNQPQHF. The V and J genes are TRBV30 and TRBJ1-5; D is uncertain. V shed 1 base and J shed 4 bases, with 8 bases lying between them. CDR1 GTSNPN and CDR2 SVGIG come from the germline V gene (reference sequence). The CDR3 consists of 13 residues.

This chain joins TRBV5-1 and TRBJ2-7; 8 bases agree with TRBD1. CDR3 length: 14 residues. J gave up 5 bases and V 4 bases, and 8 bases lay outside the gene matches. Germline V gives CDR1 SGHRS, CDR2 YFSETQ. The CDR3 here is CASSHQGQVNEQYF. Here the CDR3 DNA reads TGCGCCAGCAGCCATCAGGGACAGGTCAACGAGCAGTACTTC.

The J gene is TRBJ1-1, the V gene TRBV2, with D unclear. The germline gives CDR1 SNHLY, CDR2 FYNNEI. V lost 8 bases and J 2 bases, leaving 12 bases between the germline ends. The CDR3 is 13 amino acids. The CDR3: CASAVWPNTEAFF. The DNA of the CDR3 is TGTGCCAGCGCCGTGTGGCCCAACACTGAAGCTTTCTTT.

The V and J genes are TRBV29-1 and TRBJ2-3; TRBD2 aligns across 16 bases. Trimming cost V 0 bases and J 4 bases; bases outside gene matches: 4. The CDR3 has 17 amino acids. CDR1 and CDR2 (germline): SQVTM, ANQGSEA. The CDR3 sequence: CSVEDGTSGRASDTQYF. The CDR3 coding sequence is TGCAGCGTTGAAGATGGGACTAGCGGGAGGGCCTCAGATACGCAGTATTTT.

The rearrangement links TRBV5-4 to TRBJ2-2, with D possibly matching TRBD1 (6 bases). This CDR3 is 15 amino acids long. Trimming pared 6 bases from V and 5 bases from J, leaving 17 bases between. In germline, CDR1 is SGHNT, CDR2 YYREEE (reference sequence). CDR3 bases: TGTGCCAGCAAGCAGGCTGGGGGCGCAACCGGGGAGCTGTTTTTT. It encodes CASKQAGGATGELFF.

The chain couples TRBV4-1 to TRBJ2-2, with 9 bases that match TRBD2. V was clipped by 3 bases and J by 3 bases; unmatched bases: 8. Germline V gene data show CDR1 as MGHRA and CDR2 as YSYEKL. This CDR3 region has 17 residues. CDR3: CASSQDPSGTYTGELFF. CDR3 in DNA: TGCGCCAGCAGCCAGGACCCTAGCGGGACGTACACCGGGGAGCTGTTTTTT.

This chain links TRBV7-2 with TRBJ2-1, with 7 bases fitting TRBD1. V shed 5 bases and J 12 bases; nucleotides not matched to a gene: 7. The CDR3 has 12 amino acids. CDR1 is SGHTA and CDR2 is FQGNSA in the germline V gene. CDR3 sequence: CASSPTRGRQFF. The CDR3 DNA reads TGTGCCAGCAGCCCTACTAGGGGGCGGCAGTTCTTC.

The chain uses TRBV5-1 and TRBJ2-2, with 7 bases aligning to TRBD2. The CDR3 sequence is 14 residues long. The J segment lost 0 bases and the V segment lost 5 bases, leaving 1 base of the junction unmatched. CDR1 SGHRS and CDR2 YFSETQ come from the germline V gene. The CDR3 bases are TGCGCCAGCAGAGGACTAGCGAACACCGGGGAGCTGTTTTTT. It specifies CASRGLANTGELFF.

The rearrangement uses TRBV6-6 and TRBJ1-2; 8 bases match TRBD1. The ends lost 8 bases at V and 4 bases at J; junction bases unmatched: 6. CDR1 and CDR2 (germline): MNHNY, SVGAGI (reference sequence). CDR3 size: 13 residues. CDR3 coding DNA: TGTGCCAGCGATAGACAGGGGCGCTATGGCTACACCTTC. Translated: CASDRQGRYGYTF.